This is a list of T cell receptor beta chains from one sample in a study of blood T cell repertoires in COVID-19. The data were produced by immunoSEQ multiplex PCR, yet TCRdb's version contains in-frame clones alone and is incomplete. The repertoire holds 250,000 to 400,000 clones, with 85% to 90% as singletons. The sequenced material came from peripheral blood. These receptors were taken from a woman in her 30s with COVID-19, enrolled during active disease. Each CDR3 is given with its conserved first and last residue.

cdr3_aa: CASSLTTGGLYEQYF; j_call: TRBJ2-7; v_call: TRBV5-1
cdr3_aa: CASSLIQTGVRTRAAIDTQYF; j_call: TRBJ2-3; v_call: TRBV28
cdr3_aa: CASSLGRTGGSEQFF; j_call: TRBJ2-1; v_call: TRBV5-1
cdr3_aa: CASSQTDRTYEQYF; j_call: TRBJ2-7; v_call: TRBV19
cdr3_aa: CASSLGTGGNEQFF; j_call: TRBJ2-1; v_call: TRBV5-1
cdr3_aa: CASSIAAAGRNEQFF; j_call: TRBJ2-1; v_call: TRBV19
cdr3_aa: CASSLTSSYNEQFF; j_call: TRBJ2-1; v_call: TRBV5-4
cdr3_aa: CASSASGLSYNEQFF; j_call: TRBJ2-1; v_call: TRBV9
cdr3_aa: CASRSGYATNEKLFF; j_call: TRBJ1-4; v_call: TRBV5-1
cdr3_aa: CASSLVAFWDRLNYGYTF; j_call: TRBJ1-2; v_call: TRBV7-9
cdr3_aa: CASSPRGTGYQETQYF; j_call: TRBJ2-5; v_call: TRBV9
cdr3_aa: CASSLDSYGYTF; j_call: TRBJ1-2; v_call: TRBV5-6
cdr3_aa: CASSSPGLAGDPQETQYF; j_call: TRBJ2-5; v_call: TRBV5-5
cdr3_aa: CASSRGVLRRTEHNEQFF; j_call: TRBJ2-1; v_call: TRBV13
cdr3_aa: CASSPKRQGIGEQFF; j_call: TRBJ2-1; v_call: TRBV19
cdr3_aa: CASSPTHRAYEQYF; j_call: TRBJ2-7; v_call: TRBV19
cdr3_aa: CATSRDPDLAGVNEQFF; j_call: TRBJ2-1; v_call: TRBV15
cdr3_aa: CASSLQGAPTSGNTIYF; j_call: TRBJ1-3; v_call: TRBV5-5
cdr3_aa: CASSYGLTGGYNEQFF; j_call: TRBJ2-1; v_call: TRBV6-5
cdr3_aa: CAWSVENYGYTF; j_call: TRBJ1-2; v_call: TRBV30
cdr3_aa: CASSSGTSTDTQYF; j_call: TRBJ2-3; v_call: TRBV5-1
cdr3_aa: CASTDPGLDEQYF; j_call: TRBJ2-7; v_call: TRBV19
cdr3_aa: CASKSQGQNYGYTF; j_call: TRBJ1-2; v_call: TRBV19
cdr3_aa: CASAGGLGTGELFF; j_call: TRBJ2-2; v_call: TRBV30
cdr3_aa: CASSLAGPSGYEQYF; j_call: TRBJ2-7; v_call: TRBV5-4
cdr3_aa: CASSLQGGREKLFF; j_call: TRBJ1-4; v_call: TRBV5-1
cdr3_aa: CASSPASRMVKTQYF; j_call: TRBJ2-5; v_call: TRBV27
cdr3_aa: CASSPGQTTYQPQHF; j_call: TRBJ1-5; v_call: TRBV2
cdr3_aa: CASSPIATSTDTQYF; j_call: TRBJ2-3; v_call: TRBV5-1
cdr3_aa: CASSLDPLAGGRETQYF; j_call: TRBJ2-5; v_call: TRBV7-6
cdr3_aa: CAMYRDTDTEAFF; j_call: TRBJ1-1; v_call: TRBV24-1
cdr3_aa: CSASGRGPNQPQHF; j_call: TRBJ1-5; v_call: TRBV20-1
cdr3_aa: CATSAGYADTQYF; j_call: TRBJ2-3; v_call: TRBV24-1
cdr3_aa: CAIKSAGTNEKLFF; j_call: TRBJ1-4; v_call: TRBV10-3
cdr3_aa: CASSPRTSGTQSGELFF; j_call: TRBJ2-2; v_call: TRBV18
cdr3_aa: CASSRTSGTSYEQYF; j_call: TRBJ2-7; v_call: TRBV11-2
cdr3_aa: CASRRDLRTGNNSPLHF; j_call: TRBJ1-6; v_call: TRBV27
cdr3_aa: CASSLDRGHGYTF; j_call: TRBJ1-2; v_call: TRBV10-1
cdr3_aa: CASTDREASPLHF; j_call: TRBJ1-6; v_call: TRBV19
cdr3_aa: CASNPRGLNEQFF; j_call: TRBJ2-1; v_call: TRBV2
cdr3_aa: CATSDVKGVTDTQYF; j_call: TRBJ2-3; v_call: TRBV24-1
cdr3_aa: CASSKSSLPGQGSTDTQYF; j_call: TRBJ2-3; v_call: TRBV21-1
cdr3_aa: CASSLTGVGQPQHF; j_call: TRBJ1-5; v_call: TRBV27
cdr3_aa: CASSQGGRHGNTIYF; j_call: TRBJ1-3; v_call: TRBV3-1/TRBV3-2
cdr3_aa: CSVEEDDRAYGYTF; j_call: TRBJ1-2; v_call: TRBV29-1
cdr3_aa: CASSQVVGFGYGYTF; j_call: TRBJ1-2; v_call: TRBV14
cdr3_aa: CASSLKLGRDYGYTF; j_call: TRBJ1-2; v_call: TRBV7-2
cdr3_aa: CASSSKQGGNTEAFF; j_call: TRBJ1-1; v_call: TRBV5-1
cdr3_aa: CASSLAGAGNTIYF; j_call: TRBJ1-3; v_call: TRBV5-1
cdr3_aa: CASSLLTGTNEKLFF; j_call: TRBJ1-4; v_call: TRBV4-1
cdr3_aa: CASSSWGLAVQETQYF; j_call: TRBJ2-5; v_call: TRBV6-6
cdr3_aa: CASSLSGGTEAFF; j_call: TRBJ1-1; v_call: TRBV27
cdr3_aa: CASSLTSGSDIQYF; j_call: TRBJ2-4; v_call: TRBV11-3
cdr3_aa: CASSTGLTNEQFF; j_call: TRBJ2-1; v_call: TRBV7-2